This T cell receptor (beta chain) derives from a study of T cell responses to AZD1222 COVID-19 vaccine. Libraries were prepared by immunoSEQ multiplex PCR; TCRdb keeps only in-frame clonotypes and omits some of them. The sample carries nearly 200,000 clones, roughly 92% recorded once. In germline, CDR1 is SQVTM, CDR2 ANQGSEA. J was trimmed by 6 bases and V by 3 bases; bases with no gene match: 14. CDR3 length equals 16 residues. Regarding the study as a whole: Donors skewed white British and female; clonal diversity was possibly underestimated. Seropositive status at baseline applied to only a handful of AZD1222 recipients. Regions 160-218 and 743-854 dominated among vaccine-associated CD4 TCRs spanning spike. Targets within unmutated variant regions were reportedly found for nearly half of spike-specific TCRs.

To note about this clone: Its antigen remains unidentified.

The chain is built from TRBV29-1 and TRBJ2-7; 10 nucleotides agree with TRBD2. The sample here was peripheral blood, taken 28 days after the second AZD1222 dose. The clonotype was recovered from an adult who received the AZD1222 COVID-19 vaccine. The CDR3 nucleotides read TGCAGCGTTGACGGCACTAGCGGGGATCGACGGGGCGAGCAGTACTTC. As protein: CSVDGTSGDRRGEQYF.